The clone carrying this TCR beta chain was detected a few times. Germline values: CDR1 SGHAT, CDR2 FQNNGV. V was clipped by 2 bases and J by 9 bases; unmatched bases: 12. The CDR3 is made up of 16 amino acids. The method was immunoSEQ multiplex PCR; TCRdb's version includes in-frame clones alone and lacks a portion of them. This table holds approximately 43,000 clones, approximately 81% found once. This record comes from a study of T cell changes during pregnancy in multiple sclerosis. The chain uses TRBV11-2 and TRBJ2-1; TRBD1 agrees at 8 bases. This specimen was CD4+ T cells from peripheral blood mononuclear cells, taken before pregnancy. The clonotype comes from a female donor with multiple sclerosis, enrolled in a pregnancy study. The CDR3 sequence: CASSLFEQGAVREQFF. DNA of the CDR3: TGTGCCAGCAGCTTATTTGAGCAGGGGGCGGTACGTGAGCAGTTCTTC.